What follows is one TCR beta chain and its context. Its antigen is unidentified. Vbeta (60) and Jbeta (13) primers were used in the PCR. The data were produced by immunoSEQ multiplex PCR, yet TCRdb's version contains in-frame clones alone and is incomplete. The table lists 140,000 to 150,000 clones, around 80% of them singletons. This sample is part of a study of cytomegalovirus exposure and HLA in healthy donors. At the level of the study: From HLA-typed donors, an early data release held approximately 85 million unique TCRs.

Whole-study results and caveats: According to a later analysis, donors in an Asian-associated ancestry cluster reportedly had fewer N-insertions than the roughly 660-donor mean. For most TCR beta V segments, an earlier analysis put the productive rate at about 90% or about 30% of the time.

Despite likely unrecorded immune exposures, the donors were nominally healthy at the time of sampling. Per germline, CDR1 MNHNS and CDR2 SASEGT. There are 10 residues in the CDR3. V was trimmed by 6 bases and J by 6 bases, leaving 3 bases between them. The receptor comes from a young woman in good health and CMV-seronegative. The J gene is TRBJ2-1, the V gene TRBV6-1; D is undetermined. The sequencing sample was made of PBMCs. The DNA for the CDR3 is TGTGCCAGCAGCTTCAATGAGCAGTTCTTC. Its protein product is CASSFNEQFF.